This T cell receptor (beta chain) was captured by sequencing in a study of control samples from healthy donors and cancer patients. Sequencing was performed with immunoSEQ multiplex PCR; in TCRdb, only in-frame clones are kept and a portion is missing. This table holds 100,000 to 150,000 clones, about 90% found once. There are 15 residues in the CDR3. V was trimmed by 1 base and J by 4 bases, leaving 13 bases between them. Germline assignment: CDR1 SGHDN and CDR2 FVKESK. The J gene is TRBJ1-2, the V gene TRBV14; D is uncertain. The clonotype was recovered from a man aged 55 to 70 in good health. The sequenced sample was blood. The CDR3 DNA is TGTGCCAGCAGCCAAGCCTGGACGTCAGCCTATGGCTACACCTTC. Its protein product is CASSQAWTSAYGYTF.